This T cell receptor (beta chain) was captured in a study of early T cells in non-severe SARS-CoV-2 infection. The junction had 4 bases not matched to a gene; V was cut back by 0 bases and J by 1 base. The CDR3 is 15 residues long. Germline V lookup: CDR1 DFQATT, CDR2 SNEGSKA (reference sequence). Individual cDNA molecules were tagged with unique molecular identifiers. One entry per CDR3 protein results from TCRdb running MiXCR on the 5' RACE reads. The sample records nearly 30,000 distinct CDR3 sequences, 5.7% being singletons. The clonotype was recovered from an adult who was a healthcare worker with PCR-confirmed SARS-CoV-2 infection or an uninfected control (not recorded which). Input material: whole blood. The rearrangement joins TRBV20-1 to TRBJ2-7; 9 bases agree with TRBD2. The CDR3 coding sequence is TGCAGTGCTAGAGATGGCGGGGGGGCGTCCTACGAGCAGTACTTC. Amino acids: CSARDGGGASYEQYF.